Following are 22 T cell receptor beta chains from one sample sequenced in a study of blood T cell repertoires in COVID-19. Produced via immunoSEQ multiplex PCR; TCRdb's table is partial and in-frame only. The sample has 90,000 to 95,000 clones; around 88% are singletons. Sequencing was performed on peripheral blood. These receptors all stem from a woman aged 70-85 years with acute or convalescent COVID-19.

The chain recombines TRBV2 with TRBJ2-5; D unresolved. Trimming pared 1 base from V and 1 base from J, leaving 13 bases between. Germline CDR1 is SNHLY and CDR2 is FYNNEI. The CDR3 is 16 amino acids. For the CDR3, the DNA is TGTGCCAGCAGTGAAGACGGATGGGCCAGCCAAGAGACCCAGTACTTC. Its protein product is CASSEDGWASQETQYF.

The CDR3 loop reads CASSPGTGEGNQPQHF. DNA for the CDR3: TGTGCCAGCAGCCCGGGGACAGGGGAAGGAAATCAGCCCCAGCATTTT. The chain has TRBV11-2 and TRBJ1-5; TRBD1 agrees at 10 bases. V lost 5 bases to trimming and J lost 4 bases; unmatched junction nucleotides: 8. The CDR3 contains 16 residues. Germline CDR1 is SGHAT and CDR2 is FQNNGV.

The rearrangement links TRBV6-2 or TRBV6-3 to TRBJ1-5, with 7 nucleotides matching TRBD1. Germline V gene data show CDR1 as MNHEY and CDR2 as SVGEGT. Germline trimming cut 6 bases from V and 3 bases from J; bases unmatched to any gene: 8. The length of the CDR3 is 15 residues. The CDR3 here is CASSPQGTLNQPQHF. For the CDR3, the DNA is TGTGCCAGCAGCCCACAGGGGACACTCAATCAGCCCCAGCATTTT.

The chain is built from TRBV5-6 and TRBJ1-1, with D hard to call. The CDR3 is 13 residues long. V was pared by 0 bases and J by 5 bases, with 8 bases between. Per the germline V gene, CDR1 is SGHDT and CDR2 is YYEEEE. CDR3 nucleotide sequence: TGTGCCAGCAGCTTGGTGGCACAAACTGAAGCTTTCTTT. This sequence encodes CASSLVAQTEAFF.

The CDR3 reads CASSRAQGDTEAFF. The CDR3, as DNA: TGTGCCAGCAGTCGGGCCCAGGGGGACACTGAAGCTTTCTTT. This chain uses TRBV6-5 with TRBJ1-1, with TRBD1 matching over 7 bases. V dropped 5 bases and J dropped 3; count of bases not matched to a gene: 6. The CDR3 is 14 residues long. CDR1 is MNHEY, CDR2 SVGAGI, per germline.

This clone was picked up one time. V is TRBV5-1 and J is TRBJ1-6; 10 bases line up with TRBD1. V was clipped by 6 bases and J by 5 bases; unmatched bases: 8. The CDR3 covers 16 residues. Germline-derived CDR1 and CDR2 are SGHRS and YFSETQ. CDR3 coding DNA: TGCGCCAGCACATCCTCTGGACAGGGGGATAATTCACCCCTCCACTTT. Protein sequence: CASTSSGQGDNSPLHF.

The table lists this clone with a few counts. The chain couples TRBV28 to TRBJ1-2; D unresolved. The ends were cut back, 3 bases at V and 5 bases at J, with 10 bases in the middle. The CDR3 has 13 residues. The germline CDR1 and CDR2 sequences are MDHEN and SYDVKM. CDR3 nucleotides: TGTGCCAGCAGTTTGTCAGAGCGTTATGGCTACACCTTC. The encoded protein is CASSLSERYGYTF.

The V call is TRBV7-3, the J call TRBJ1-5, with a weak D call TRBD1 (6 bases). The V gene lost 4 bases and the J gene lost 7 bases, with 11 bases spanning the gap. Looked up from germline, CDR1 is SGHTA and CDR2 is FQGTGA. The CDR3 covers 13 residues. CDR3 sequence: CASSSFRGQPQHF. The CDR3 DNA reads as TGTGCCAGCAGCTCGTTCAGGGGACAGCCCCAGCATTTT. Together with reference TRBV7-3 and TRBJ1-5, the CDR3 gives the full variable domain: GAGVSQTPSNKVTEKGKYVELRCDPISGHTALYWYRQSLGQGPEFLIYFQGTGAADDSGLPNDRFFAVRPEGSVSTLKIQRTERGDSAVYLCASSSFRGQPQHFGDGTRLSIL.

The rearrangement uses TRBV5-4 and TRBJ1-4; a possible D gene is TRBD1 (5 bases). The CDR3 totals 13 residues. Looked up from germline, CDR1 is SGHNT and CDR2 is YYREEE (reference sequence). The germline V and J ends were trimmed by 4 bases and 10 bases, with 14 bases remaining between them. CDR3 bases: TGTGCCAGCAGCCCGGAGGGACTTGGAAAACTGTTTTTT. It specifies CASSPEGLGKLFF.

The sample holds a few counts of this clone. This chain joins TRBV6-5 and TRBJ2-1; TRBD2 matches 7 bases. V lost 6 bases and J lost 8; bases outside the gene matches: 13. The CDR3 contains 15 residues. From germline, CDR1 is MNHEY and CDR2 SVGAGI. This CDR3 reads CASSRWGGMMDEQFF. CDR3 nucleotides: TGTGCCAGCAGCAGGTGGGGGGGAATGATGGATGAGCAGTTCTTC.

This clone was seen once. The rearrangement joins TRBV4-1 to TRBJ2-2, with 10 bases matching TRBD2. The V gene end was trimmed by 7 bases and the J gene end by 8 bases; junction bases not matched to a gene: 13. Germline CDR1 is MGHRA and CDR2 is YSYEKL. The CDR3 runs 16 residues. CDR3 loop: CASTEGRLAGVGELFF. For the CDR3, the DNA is TGCGCCAGCACCGAAGGTCGGCTAGCGGGAGTGGGGGAGCTGTTTTTT.

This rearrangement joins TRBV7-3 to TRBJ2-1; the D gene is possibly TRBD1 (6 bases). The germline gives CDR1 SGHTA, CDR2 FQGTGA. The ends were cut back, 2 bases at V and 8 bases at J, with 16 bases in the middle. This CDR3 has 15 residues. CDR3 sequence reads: CASSLWGRGKDEQFF. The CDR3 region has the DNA TGTGCCAGCAGCTTATGGGGAAGGGGGAAGGATGAGCAGTTCTTC.

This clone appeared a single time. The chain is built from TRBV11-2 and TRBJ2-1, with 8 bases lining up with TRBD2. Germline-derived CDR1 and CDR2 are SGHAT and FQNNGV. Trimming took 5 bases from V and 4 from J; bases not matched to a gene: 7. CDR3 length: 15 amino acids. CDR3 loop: CASSPIGLAYNEQFF. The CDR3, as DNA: TGTGCCAGCAGCCCCATTGGACTAGCATACAATGAGCAGTTCTTC.

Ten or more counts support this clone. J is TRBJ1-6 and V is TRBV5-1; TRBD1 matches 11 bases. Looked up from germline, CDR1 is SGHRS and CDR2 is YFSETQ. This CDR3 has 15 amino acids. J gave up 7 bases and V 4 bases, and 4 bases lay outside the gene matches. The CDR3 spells CASSPGDRGNSPLHF. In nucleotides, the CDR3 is TGCGCCAGCAGCCCCGGGGACAGGGGGAATTCACCCCTCCACTTT.

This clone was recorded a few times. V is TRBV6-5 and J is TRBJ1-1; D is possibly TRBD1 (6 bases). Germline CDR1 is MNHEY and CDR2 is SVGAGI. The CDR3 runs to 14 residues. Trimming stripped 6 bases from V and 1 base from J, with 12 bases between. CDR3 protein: CASRLPGQNTEAFF. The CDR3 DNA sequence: TGTGCCAGCAGACTACCGGGACAGAACACTGAAGCTTTCTTT.

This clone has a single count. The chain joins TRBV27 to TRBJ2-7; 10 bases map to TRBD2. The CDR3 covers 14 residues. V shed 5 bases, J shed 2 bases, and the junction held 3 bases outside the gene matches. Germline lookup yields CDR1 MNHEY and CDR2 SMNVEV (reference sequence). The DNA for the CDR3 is TGTGCCAGCAGTCTCGGGACTAGCGCCTACGAGCAGTACTTC. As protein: CASSLGTSAYEQYF.

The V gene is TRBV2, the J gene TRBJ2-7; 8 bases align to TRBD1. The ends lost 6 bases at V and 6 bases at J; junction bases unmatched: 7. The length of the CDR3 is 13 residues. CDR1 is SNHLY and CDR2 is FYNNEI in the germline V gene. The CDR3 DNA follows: TGTGCCAGCAGAGTTGACAGGGGCGGCGAGCAGTACTTC. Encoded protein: CASRVDRGGEQYF. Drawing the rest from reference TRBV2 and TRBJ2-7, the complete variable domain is EPEVTQTPSHQVTQMGQEVILRCVPISNHLYFYWYRQILGQKVEFLVSFYNNEISEKSEIFDDQFSVERPDGSNFTLKIRSTKLEDSAMYFCASRVDRGGEQYFGPGTRLTVT.

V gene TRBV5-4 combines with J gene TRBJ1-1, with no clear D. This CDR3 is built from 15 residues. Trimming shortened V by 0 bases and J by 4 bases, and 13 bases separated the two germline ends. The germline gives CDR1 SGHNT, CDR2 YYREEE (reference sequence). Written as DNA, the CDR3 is TGTGCCAGCAGCTTGGACCCGGTTGGGAGCACTGAAGCTTTCTTT. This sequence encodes CASSLDPVGSTEAFF.

The CDR3 reads CASSPTAGGRGTDTQYF. The CDR3 DNA is TGTGCCAGCAGCCCAACCGCGGGGGGGCGCGGCACAGATACGCAGTATTTT. V is TRBV4-2 and J is TRBJ2-3; 9 nucleotides align to TRBD2. This CDR3 is 17 amino acids long. Germline V gives CDR1 LGHNA, CDR2 YNFKEQ. V dropped 4 bases and J dropped 1; count of bases not matched to a gene: 9.

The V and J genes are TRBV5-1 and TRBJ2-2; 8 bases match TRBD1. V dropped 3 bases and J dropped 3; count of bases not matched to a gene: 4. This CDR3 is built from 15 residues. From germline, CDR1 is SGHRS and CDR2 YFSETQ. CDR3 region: CASSYPDRDTGELFF. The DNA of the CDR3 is TGCGCCAGCAGCTATCCGGACAGGGACACCGGGGAGCTGTTTTTT.

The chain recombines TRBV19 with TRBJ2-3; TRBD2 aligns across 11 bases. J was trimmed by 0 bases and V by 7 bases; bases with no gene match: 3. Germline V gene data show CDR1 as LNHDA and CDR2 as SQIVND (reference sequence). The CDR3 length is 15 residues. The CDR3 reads CASTPSGRSTDTQYF. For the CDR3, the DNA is TGTGCCAGTACCCCTAGCGGGAGGAGCACAGATACGCAGTATTTT.

CDR3 DNA sequence: TGTGCCAGTAGGGGGAGACAGGGGGTAACAGATACGCAGTATTTT. Protein: CASRGRQGVTDTQYF. The chain employs TRBV19 and TRBJ2-3; 9 positions agree with TRBD1. This CDR3 is 15 amino acids long. The germline V gene has CDR1 LNHDA and CDR2 SQIVND (reference sequence). V dropped 6 bases and J dropped 3; count of bases not matched to a gene: 7.